This TCR beta chain was recovered during a study of T cell responses to AZD1222 COVID-19 vaccine. General study results and limits: Spike-spanning, vaccine-associated CD4 TCRs were dominant at 160-218 and 743-854.

Sequencing was performed with immunoSEQ multiplex PCR; in TCRdb, only in-frame clones are kept and a portion is missing. The table records 150,000 to 160,000 clones, 90% to 95% of them present only once. Note on this clone: Antigen: not known. Other DNA sequences in the sample encode the same CDR3.

Trimming took off 6 bases at V and 4 bases at J, with 9 bases between the two ends. CDR3 length: 12 residues. The rearrangement links TRBV12-3 or TRBV12-4 to TRBJ1-2, with a weak D call TRBD1 (5 bases). The sequencing used peripheral blood, collected 28 days after the second AZD1222 dose. This clonotype was obtained from an adult who received the AZD1222 COVID-19 vaccine. CDR3 bases: TGTGCCAGCAGGAGTGGGGGCTATGGCTACACCTTC. It yields the protein CASRSGGYGYTF.